This TCR beta chain emerged from a study of T cell changes during pregnancy in multiple sclerosis. With 0 bases removed from V and 0 bases from J, the gap between germline ends came to 6 bases. Germline V CDR1 and CDR2: GTSNPN, SVGIG (reference sequence). The CDR3 sequence is 14 residues long. The protocol was immunoSEQ multiplex PCR, while the TCRdb copy is restricted to in-frame clones and leaves out a portion. This sample has approximately 110,000 clones; 92% occur once, and the top ten carry approximately 1.4%. The chain has TRBV30 and TRBJ2-1; D remains unclear. The sequence derives from a female donor with multiple sclerosis, enrolled in a pregnancy study. The sample was peripheral blood, taken in the third trimester of pregnancy. The CDR3 loop reads CAWSVLFSYNEQFF. CDR3 DNA: TGTGCCTGGAGTGTACTCTTCTCCTACAATGAGCAGTTCTTC.